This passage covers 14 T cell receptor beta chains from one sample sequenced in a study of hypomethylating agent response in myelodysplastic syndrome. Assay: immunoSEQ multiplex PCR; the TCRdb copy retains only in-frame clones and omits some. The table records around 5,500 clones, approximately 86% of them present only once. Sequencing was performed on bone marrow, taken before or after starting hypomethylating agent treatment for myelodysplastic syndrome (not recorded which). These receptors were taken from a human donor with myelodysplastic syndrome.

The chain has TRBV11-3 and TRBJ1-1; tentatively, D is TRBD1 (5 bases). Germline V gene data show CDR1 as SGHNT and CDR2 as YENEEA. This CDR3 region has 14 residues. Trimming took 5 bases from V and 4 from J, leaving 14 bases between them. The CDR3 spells CASSLGGEVTEAFF. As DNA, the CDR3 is TGTGCCAGCAGCCTGGGGGGGGAGGTCACTGAAGCTTTCTTT.

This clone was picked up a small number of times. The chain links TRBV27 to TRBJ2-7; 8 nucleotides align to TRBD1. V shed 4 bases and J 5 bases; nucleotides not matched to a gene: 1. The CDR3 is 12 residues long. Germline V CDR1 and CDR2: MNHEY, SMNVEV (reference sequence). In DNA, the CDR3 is TGTGCCAGCAGTTCGACAGGGGACGAGCAGTACGTC. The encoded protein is CASSSTGDEQYV.

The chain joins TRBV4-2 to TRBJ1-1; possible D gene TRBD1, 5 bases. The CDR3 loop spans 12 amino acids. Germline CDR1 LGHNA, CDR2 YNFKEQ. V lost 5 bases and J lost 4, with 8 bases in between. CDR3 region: CASSYDSTEAFF. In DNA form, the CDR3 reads TGTGCCAGCAGCTACGACAGCACTGAAGCTTTCTTT.

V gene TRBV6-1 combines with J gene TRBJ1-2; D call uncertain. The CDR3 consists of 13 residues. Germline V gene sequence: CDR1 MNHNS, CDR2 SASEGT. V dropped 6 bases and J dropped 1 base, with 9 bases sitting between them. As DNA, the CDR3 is TGTGCCAGCAGAAGGGAGGTTAACTATGGCTACACCTTC. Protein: CASRREVNYGYTF.

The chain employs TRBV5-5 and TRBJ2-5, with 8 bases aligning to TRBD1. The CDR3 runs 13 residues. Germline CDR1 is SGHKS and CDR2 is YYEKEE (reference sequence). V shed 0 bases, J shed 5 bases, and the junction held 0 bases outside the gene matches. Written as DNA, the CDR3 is TGTGCCAGCAGCTTGGACAGGGGGGAGACCCAGTACTTC. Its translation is CASSLDRGETQYF.

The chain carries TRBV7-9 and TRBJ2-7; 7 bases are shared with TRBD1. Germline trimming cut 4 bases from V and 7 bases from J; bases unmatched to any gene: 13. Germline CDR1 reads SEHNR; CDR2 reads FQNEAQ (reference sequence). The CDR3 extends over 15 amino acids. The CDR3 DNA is TGTGCCAGCAGCTCTGGACAGGTTCGTAGGTGGGAGCAGTACTTC. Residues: CASSSGQVRRWEQYF.

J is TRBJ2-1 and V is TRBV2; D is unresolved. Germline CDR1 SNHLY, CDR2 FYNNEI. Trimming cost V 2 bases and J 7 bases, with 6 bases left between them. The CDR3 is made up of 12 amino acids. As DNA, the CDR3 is TGTGCCAGCAGTGAAAGTAGAAATGAGCAGTTCTTC. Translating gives CASSESRNEQFF. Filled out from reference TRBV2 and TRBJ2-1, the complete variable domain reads EPEVTQTPSHQVTQMGQEVILRCVPISNHLYFYWYRQILGQKVEFLVSFYNNEISEKSEIFDDQFSVERPDGSNFTLKIRSTKLEDSAMYFCASSESRNEQFFGPGTRLTVL.

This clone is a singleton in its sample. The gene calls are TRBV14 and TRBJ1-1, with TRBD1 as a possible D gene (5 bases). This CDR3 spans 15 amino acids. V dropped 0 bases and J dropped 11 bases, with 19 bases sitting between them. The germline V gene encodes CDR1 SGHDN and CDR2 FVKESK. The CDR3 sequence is CASSQDGGTFDRAFF. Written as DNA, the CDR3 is TGTGCCAGCAGCCAAGATGGCGGGACCTTCGACCGGGCTTTCTTT.

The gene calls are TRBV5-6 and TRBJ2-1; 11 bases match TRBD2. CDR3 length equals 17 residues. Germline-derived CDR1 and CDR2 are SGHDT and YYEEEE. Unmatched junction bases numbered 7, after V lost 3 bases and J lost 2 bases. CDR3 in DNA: TGTGCCAGCAGCTACGGGATTAGCGGGGGGGCCTACAATGAGCAGTTCTTC. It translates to CASSYGISGGAYNEQFF.

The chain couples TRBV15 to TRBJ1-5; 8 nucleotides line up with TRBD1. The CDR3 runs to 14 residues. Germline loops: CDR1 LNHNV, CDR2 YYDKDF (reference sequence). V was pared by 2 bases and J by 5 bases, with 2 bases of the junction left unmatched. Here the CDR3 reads CATSRKQGDQPQHF. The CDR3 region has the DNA TGTGCCACCAGCAGAAAACAGGGGGATCAGCCCCAGCATTTT.

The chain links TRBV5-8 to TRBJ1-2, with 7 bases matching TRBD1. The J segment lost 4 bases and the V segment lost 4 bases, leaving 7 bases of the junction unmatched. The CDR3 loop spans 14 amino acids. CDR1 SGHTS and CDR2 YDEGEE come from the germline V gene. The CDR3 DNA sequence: TGTGCCAGCAGCCCGAGGACAGGTGGCTATGGCTACACCTTC. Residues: CASSPRTGGYGYTF.

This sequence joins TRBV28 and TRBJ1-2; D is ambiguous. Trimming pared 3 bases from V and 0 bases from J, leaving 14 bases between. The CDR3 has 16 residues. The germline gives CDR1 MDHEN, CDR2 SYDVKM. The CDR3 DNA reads TGTGCCAGCAGTTTGGCACGGGTAATGACTAACTATGGCTACACCTTC. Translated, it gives CASSLARVMTNYGYTF.

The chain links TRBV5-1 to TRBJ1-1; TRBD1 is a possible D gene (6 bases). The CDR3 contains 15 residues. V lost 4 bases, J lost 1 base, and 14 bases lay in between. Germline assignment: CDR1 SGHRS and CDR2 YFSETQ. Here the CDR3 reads CASSRQGLENTEAFF. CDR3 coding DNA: TGCGCCAGCAGCCGGCAGGGGCTGGAGAACACTGAAGCTTTCTTT. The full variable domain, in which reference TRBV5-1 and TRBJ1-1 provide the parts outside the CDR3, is KAGVTQTPRYLIKTRGQQVTLSCSPISGHRSVSWYQQTPGQGLQFLFEYFSETQRNKGNFPGRFSGRQFSNSRSEMNVSTLELGDSALYLCASSRQGLENTEAFFGQGTRLTVV.

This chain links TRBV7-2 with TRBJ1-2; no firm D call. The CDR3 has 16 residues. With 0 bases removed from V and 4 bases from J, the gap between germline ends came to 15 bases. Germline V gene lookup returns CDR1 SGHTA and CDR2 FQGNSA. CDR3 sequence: CASSLAVRAEIYGYTF. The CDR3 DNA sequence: TGTGCCAGCAGCTTAGCTGTCCGGGCAGAGATCTATGGCTACACCTTC. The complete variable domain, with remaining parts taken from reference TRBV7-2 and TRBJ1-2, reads GAGVSQSPSNKVTEKGKDVELRCDPISGHTALYWYRQSLGQGLEFLIYFQGNSAPDKSGLPSDRFSAERTGGSVSTLTIQRTQQEDSAVYLCASSLAVRAEIYGYTFGSGTRLTVV.